A single sample is the source of the 22 T cell receptor beta chains below, sequenced in a study of blood T cells in healthy people across ages. Primers used in a second PCR of roughly 7 to 12 cycles were a sample-barcoded 5' primer and a J-beta primer mix. One entry per CDR3 protein results from TCRdb running MiXCR on the 5' RACE reads. There are 1.6 million or so distinct CDR3 sequences in the sample; about 35% occur only once, and 11% lies in the top ten. Sequencing was performed on blood. The receptor source for this set is a woman between 25 and 40 years old in good health.

The V and J genes are TRBV12-3 or TRBV12-4 and TRBJ1-2; TRBD1 matches 9 bases. Trimming removed 6 bases from V and 7 bases from J; junction bases left unmatched: 12. The CDR3 totals 15 residues. CDR3 amino acids: CASSLPGQGRSGYTF. The CDR3 DNA is TGTGCCAGCAGCCTACCGGGACAGGGTCGCTCTGGCTACACCTTC.

This chain connects TRBV29-1 to TRBJ1-6, with D tentatively TRBD1 (5 bases). V lost 5 bases, J lost 6 bases, and 17 bases lay in between. The CDR3 contains 15 residues. Germline CDR1 is SQVTM and CDR2 is ANQGSEA. The CDR3 protein is CSVRLTGDRNSPLHF. CDR3 nucleotide sequence: TGCAGCGTTCGCCTTACAGGAGACCGTAATTCACCCCTCCACTTT. Full variable domain (remainder filled in from reference TRBV29-1 and TRBJ1-6): SAVISQKPSRDICQRGTSLTIQCQVDSQVTMMFWYRQQPGQSLTLIATANQGSEATYESGFVIDKFPISRPNLTFSTLTVSNMSPEDSSIYLCSVRLTGDRNSPLHFGNGTRLTVT.

There are a few counts of this clonotype. This chain joins TRBV20-1 and TRBJ1-2, with a weak D call TRBD1 (5 bases). Germline V gene lookup returns CDR1 DFQATT and CDR2 SNEGSKA (reference sequence). Deletions cut 2 bases from V and 5 bases from J, with 12 bases between. The CDR3 covers 13 residues. CDR3 coding DNA: TGCAGTGCTAGACACCCGACAGCTTATGGCTACACCTTC. Its protein product is CSARHPTAYGYTF.

The chain carries TRBV10-2 and TRBJ2-5; 11 nucleotides line up with TRBD1. Germline CDR1 WSHSY, CDR2 SAAADI. V lost 8 bases, J lost 5 bases, and 7 bases stayed unmatched. This CDR3 comprises 14 residues. The CDR3 loop is CASGDRGGVETQYF. CDR3 nucleotide sequence: TGCGCCAGCGGGGACAGGGGGGGTGTCGAGACCCAGTACTTC.

In this sample, this clonotype turned up a few times. CDR3 nucleotides: TGCGCCAGCAGCCAAGACAGCACCTATACGCAGTATTTT. Protein: CASSQDSTYTQYF. The chain recombines TRBV4-1 with TRBJ2-3; D not resolved. CDR3 length: 13 residues. V dropped 0 bases and J dropped 7 bases, with 8 bases sitting between them. Germline V CDR1 and CDR2: MGHRA, YSYEKL.

The table lists this clonotype with a few counts. This chain links TRBV27 with TRBJ2-1, with TRBD2 matching over 10 bases. Looked up from germline, CDR1 is MNHEY and CDR2 is SMNVEV (reference sequence). The CDR3 extends over 15 amino acids. Trimming removed 3 bases from V and 5 bases from J; junction bases left unmatched: 4. DNA for the CDR3: TGTGCCAGCAGTTTCGGGACTAGCGCCCACAATGAGCAGTTCTTC. Its protein product is CASSFGTSAHNEQFF.

V usage is TRBV5-1 and J usage is TRBJ2-5; D remains ambiguous. With 2 bases removed from V and 2 bases from J, the gap between germline ends came to 10 bases. Looked up from germline, CDR1 is SGHRS and CDR2 is YFSETQ. The CDR3 runs to 14 residues. The CDR3 sequence is CASSLGTKQETQYF. The DNA of the CDR3 is TGCGCCAGCAGCTTAGGAACGAAACAAGAGACCCAGTACTTC. Drawing the rest from reference TRBV5-1 and TRBJ2-5, the complete variable domain is KAGVTQTPRYLIKTRGQQVTLSCSPISGHRSVSWYQQTPGQGLQFLFEYFSETQRNKGNFPGRFSGRQFSNSRSEMNVSTLELGDSALYLCASSLGTKQETQYFGPGTRLLVL.

This rearrangement joins TRBV7-9 to TRBJ2-1; D gene unclear. Germline CDR1 reads SEHNR; CDR2 reads FQNEAQ (reference sequence). This CDR3 spans 15 amino acids. V was clipped by 2 bases and J by 13 bases, with 21 bases between them. The CDR3 nucleotides read TGTGCCAGCAGCTTAAGATTGGGATTCCGAGAGACCCAGTTCTTC. Residues: CASSLRLGFRETQFF.

This clonotype was recorded once. This chain links TRBV29-1 with TRBJ1-3; 7 nucleotides match TRBD1. The CDR3 spans 14 residues. The germline V gene has CDR1 SQVTM and CDR2 ANQGSEA. V lost 5 bases, J lost 4 bases, and 8 bases stayed unmatched. The CDR3 loop reads CSVSDRAAGNTIYF. CDR3 nucleotides: TGCAGCGTTTCCGACAGGGCGGCGGGAAACACCATATATTTT.

The table lists this clonotype with a few counts. J is TRBJ2-3 and V is TRBV20-1; 10 bases map to TRBD2. Looked up from germline, CDR1 is DFQATT and CDR2 is SNEGSKA (reference sequence). J gave up 4 bases and V 4 bases, and 14 bases lay outside the gene matches. The CDR3 covers 17 residues. As DNA, the CDR3 is TGCAGTGCTATTCTAGCGGGAGAGGTCTACGTCGCAGATACGCAGTATTTT. Its protein is CSAILAGEVYVADTQYF.

A word on this clonotype: The junction and the germline gene differ at one end; a read error may be behind it. In nucleotides, the CDR3 is TGCGCCGGCAGCCAAGAAAACGGGGGCGGCTGCGAGCAGTACTTC. As protein: CAGSQENGGGCEQYF. The chain carries TRBV4-1 and TRBJ2-5; D assignment may be TRBD1 or TRBD2 (6 bases each). The J call may not be correct, given that the DNA end is closer to TRBJ2-7. The CDR3 runs 15 residues. Germline V gene sequence: CDR1 MGHRA, CDR2 YSYEKL.

V is TRBV6-2 or TRBV6-3 and J is TRBJ1-1; D gene ambiguous. This CDR3 is 17 amino acids long. CDR1 MNHEY and CDR2 SVGEGT come from the germline V gene. V was trimmed by 2 bases and J by 1 base, leaving 17 bases between them. The DNA of the CDR3 is TGTGCCAGCAGTTACCCAATCCTGTCCGGATCGAACACTGAAGCTTTCTTT. The encoded protein is CASSYPILSGSNTEAFF.

This chain uses TRBV6-1 with TRBJ1-1, with D unresolved. The CDR3 contains 12 residues. Trimming took off 7 bases at V and 3 bases at J, with 9 bases between the two ends. The germline V gene has CDR1 MNHNS and CDR2 SASEGT. For the CDR3, the DNA is TGTGCCAGCAATTCAAGGGACACTGAAGCTTTCTTT. Translated, it gives CASNSRDTEAFF.

This clonotype was seen a few times. The V call is TRBV9, the J call TRBJ2-1; D possibly matches TRBD1 or TRBD2 (6 bases each). The CDR3 has 17 residues. V gave up 0 bases and J gave up 2 bases, with 15 bases separating them. Germline V CDR1 and CDR2: SGDLS, YYNGEE. CDR3 nucleotides: TGTGCCAGCAGCGTAGAGGGGGAGGAAAACCCCTACAATGAGCAGTTCTTC. Amino acids: CASSVEGEENPYNEQFF. Filled out from reference TRBV9 and TRBJ2-1, the complete variable domain reads DSGVTQTPKHLITATGQRVTLRCSPRSGDLSVYWYQQSLDQGLQFLIQYYNGEERAKGNILERFSAQQFPDLHSELNLSSLELGDSALYFCASSVEGEENPYNEQFFGPGTRLTVL.

The CDR3 spells CSATGLAGGVEQFF. CDR3 coding DNA: TGCAGTGCTACCGGACTAGCGGGAGGGGTTGAGCAGTTCTTC. This rearrangement joins TRBV20-1 to TRBJ2-1, with 15 nucleotides matching TRBD2. Germline values: CDR1 DFQATT, CDR2 SNEGSKA (reference sequence). The J segment lost 9 bases and the V segment lost 4 bases, leaving 4 bases of the junction unmatched. The CDR3 runs 14 residues.

This clonotype has a count of ten or more. The chain combines TRBV29-1 with TRBJ2-3; perhaps TRBD2 as D (6 bases). Trimming removed 4 bases at V and 3 bases at J, with 20 bases between. The CDR3 has 16 residues. CDR1 SQVTM and CDR2 ANQGSEA come from the germline V gene. The CDR3 loop is CSVVRGAGGDTDTQYF. DNA for the CDR3: TGCAGCGTTGTTAGGGGCGCAGGAGGGGATACAGATACGCAGTATTTT.

This clonotype has more than one count but fewer than ten. The rearrangement joins TRBV7-4 to TRBJ2-5; possibly TRBD2 for D (6 bases). The germline V and J ends were trimmed by 5 bases and 3 bases, with 25 bases remaining between them. This CDR3 has 18 amino acids. CDR1 and CDR2 (germline): SGHVT, SQSDAQ. The CDR3 loop reads CASSLRGVRDWFKETQYF. In DNA, the CDR3 is TGTGCCAGCAGCCTGCGGGGTGTCCGGGACTGGTTCAAAGAGACCCAGTACTTC.

This clonotype was recorded a few times. This chain links TRBV20-1 with TRBJ1-2; tentatively, D is TRBD1 (5 bases). Germline V CDR1 and CDR2: DFQATT, SNEGSKA (reference sequence). The CDR3 contains 14 residues. V lost 5 bases and J lost 6, with 19 bases in between. As DNA, the CDR3 is TGCAGTGCTCGGGGACGATCTACGGCAGATGGCTACACCTTC. Its protein is CSARGRSTADGYTF.

In this sample, this clonotype turned up many times. This rearrangement joins TRBV29-1 to TRBJ1-2; D is perhaps TRBD1 (6 bases). Trimming cost V 7 bases and J 7 bases, with 22 bases left between them. CDR1 and CDR2 from the germline V gene are SQVTM and ANQGSEA. The length of the CDR3 is 14 residues. The CDR3 bases are TGCAGCGGATCCCCAGGGGTTGAACTATCTGGCTACACCTTC. The encoded protein is CSGSPGVELSGYTF.

The V call is TRBV15, the J call TRBJ2-1, with D unclear. The V gene lost 3 bases and the J gene lost 10 bases, with 13 bases spanning the gap. From germline, CDR1 is LNHNV and CDR2 YYDKDF (reference sequence). CDR3 size: 13 residues. This CDR3 is CATSSGPLGEQFF. The CDR3 DNA sequence: TGTGCCACCAGCAGCGGACCCCTTGGGGAGCAGTTCTTC. Filled out from reference TRBV15 and TRBJ2-1, the complete variable domain reads DAMVIQNPRYQVTQFGKPVTLSCSQTLNHNVMYWYQQKSSQAPKLLFHYYDKDFNNEADTPDNFQSRRPNTSFCFLDIRSPGLGDTAMYLCATSSGPLGEQFFGPGTRLTVL.

The rearrangement joins TRBV7-2 to TRBJ2-1; 10 bases align to TRBD2. The CDR3 sequence is 15 residues long. The junction had 9 bases not matched to a gene; V was cut back by 5 bases and J by 8 bases. The germline V gene has CDR1 SGHTA and CDR2 FQGNSA. CDR3 protein: CASSRSGGANYEQFF. CDR3 in DNA: TGTGCCAGCAGCCGAAGCGGGGGGGCCAACTATGAGCAGTTCTTC.

V is TRBV27 and J is TRBJ2-7; tentatively, D is TRBD2 (6 bases). From germline, CDR1 is MNHEY and CDR2 SMNVEV (reference sequence). This CDR3 comprises 15 residues. Trimming pared 6 bases from V and 0 bases from J, leaving 15 bases between. This chain's CDR3 is CASSYQRGSSYEQYF. DNA of the CDR3: TGTGCCAGCAGCTACCAACGGGGGAGCTCCTACGAGCAGTACTTC.